This T cell receptor (beta chain) was documented in a study of radiotherapy plus CTLA-4 blockade in lung cancer. Broader study findings: Dynamics of early blood T cell clones, together with interferon-beta, were reportedly the best predictors of response. In blood, after radiotherapy plus ipilimumab, tumor-derived TCR clones expanded.

TCRdb keeps only in-frame clones here, not all; method: immunoSEQ multiplex PCR. The sample gives around 120,000 clones, nearly 80% of which show up once; approximately 5% is in the top ten. With regard to this clone: Its antigen is not identified. A junction end diverges from the germline sequence, so it may reflect a read error.

The study treated chemo-refractory metastatic non-small-cell lung cancer patients with focal radiation plus ipilimumab CTLA-4 blockade. Per the germline V gene, CDR1 is ENHRY and CDR2 is SYGVKD. The CDR3 has 16 residues. Material: peripheral blood, obtained from a patient treated with radiotherapy plus ipilimumab. The J gene is TRBJ2-2, the V gene TRBV10-3; 12 nucleotides align to TRBD2. The TCR sequence derives from a human donor with non-small cell lung cancer who had a partial response to radiotherapy plus ipilimumab. The CDR3 region is CAISVTSGRNAGELFF. The CDR3 nucleotides are TGTGCCATCAGTGTTACTAGCGGGAGGAACGCCGGGGAGCTGTTTTTT.